The 26 T cell receptor beta chains listed next were all sequenced from one sample in a study of blood T cell repertoires in COVID-19. Sequencing used immunoSEQ multiplex PCR; TCRdb keeps in-frame clones, though not all of them. This table holds fewer than 250,000 clones, roughly nine tenths found once. Sequencing was done on a sample of peripheral blood. These receptors were taken from an older woman with acute or convalescent COVID-19.

This chain joins TRBV6-2 or TRBV6-3 and TRBJ2-1; D unclear. Trimming shortened V by 4 bases and J by 10 bases, and 14 bases separated the two germline ends. The CDR3 has 13 residues. CDR1 is MNHEY, CDR2 SVGEGT, per germline. In nucleotides, the CDR3 is TGTGCCAGCAGTTCGGCGGCCTTAGGAGAGCAGTTCTTC. Its translation is CASSSAALGEQFF.

The gene calls are TRBV27 and TRBJ1-1; 8 positions agree with TRBD1. V gave up 4 bases and J gave up 4 bases; unmatched junction bases: 11. Germline CDR1 reads MNHEY; CDR2 reads SMNVEV (reference sequence). The CDR3 sequence is 16 residues long. CDR3 nucleotides: TGTGCCAGCAGTTCCTTCAGGGGGCGGGGTGGCACTGAAGCTTTCTTT. Its protein product is CASSSFRGRGGTEAFF.

This clone showed up just a few times. This chain uses TRBV7-3 with TRBJ2-2, with a tentative D call TRBD2 (6 bases). V was clipped by 3 bases and J by 3 bases, with 11 bases between them. CDR1 is SGHTA and CDR2 is FQGTGA in the germline V gene. The CDR3 extends over 15 amino acids. The CDR3 sequence is CASSFVPGDTGELFF. DNA for the CDR3: TGTGCCAGCAGCTTCGTCCCGGGGGACACCGGGGAGCTGTTTTTT.

The rearrangement links TRBV3-1 (or the pseudogene TRBV3-2) to TRBJ1-4, with D perhaps matching TRBD1 (6 bases). Germline values: CDR1 LGHDT, CDR2 YNNKEL (reference sequence). This CDR3 contains 14 residues. Deletions cut 4 bases from V and 3 bases from J, with 9 bases between. CDR3 bases: TGTGCCAGCAGCCCGGGACACTCTAATGAAAAACTGTTTTTT. This encodes CASSPGHSNEKLFF.

The chain combines TRBV11-3 with TRBJ2-1; 10 bases are a match to TRBD1. V was clipped by 6 bases and J by 13 bases; unmatched bases: 15. This CDR3 comprises 15 residues. Germline lookup yields CDR1 SGHNT and CDR2 YENEEA. As DNA, the CDR3 is TGTGCCAGCAGTTCCGCCGGGACAGGGGTGATCCCCCAGTTCTTC. Amino acid sequence: CASSSAGTGVIPQFF.

V is TRBV5-4 and J is TRBJ1-1; D uncertain. The V gene lost 2 bases and the J gene lost 3 bases, with 11 bases spanning the gap. Germline CDR1 SGHNT, CDR2 YYREEE (reference sequence). The CDR3 runs 14 residues. The chain's CDR3 is CASSLGGSHTEAFF. The CDR3 DNA sequence: TGTGCCAGCAGCTTAGGCGGCTCACACACTGAAGCTTTCTTT.

The chain is built from TRBV29-1 and TRBJ2-5, with TRBD1 as a possible D gene (5 bases). Germline V gene lookup returns CDR1 SQVTM and CDR2 ANQGSEA. The V end was cut by 5 bases, the J end by 4 bases, with 11 bases between. The CDR3 runs to 12 residues. CDR3: CSVLPRVETQYF. CDR3 nucleotide sequence: TGCAGCGTTCTCCCCAGGGTAGAGACCCAGTACTTC.

J is TRBJ2-7 and V is TRBV10-3; possible D gene TRBD1, 6 bases. The CDR3 consists of 13 residues. Germline CDR1 reads ENHRY; CDR2 reads SYGVKD. The ends were cut back, 11 bases at V and 2 bases at J, with 16 bases in the middle. The CDR3 is CAVRQDGAYEQYF. The CDR3 nucleotides are TGTGCCGTCCGACAGGATGGGGCCTACGAGCAGTACTTC.

The chain is built from TRBV28 and TRBJ2-3; 8 bases match TRBD2. After removal of 9 bases from V and 4 bases from J, the junction contained 6 bases not matched to a gene. The CDR3 covers 13 residues. CDR1 and CDR2 from the germline V gene are MDHEN and SYDVKM. The CDR3 loop reads CASTGGPPDTQYF. CDR3 nucleotide sequence: TGTGCCAGTACGGGGGGGCCTCCAGATACGCAGTATTTT. Full variable domain (missing parts from reference TRBV28 and TRBJ2-3): DVKVTQSSRYLVKRTGEKVFLECVQDMDHENMFWYRQDPGLGLRLIYFSYDVKMKEKGDIPEGYSVSREKKERFSLILESASTNQTSMYLCASTGGPPDTQYFGPGTRLTVL.

The chain is built from TRBV29-1 and TRBJ1-4, with 7 bases matching TRBD1. The CDR3 spans 12 residues. Trimming cost V 7 bases and J 11 bases; bases outside gene matches: 10. Germline-derived CDR1 and CDR2 are SQVTM and ANQGSEA. CDR3 amino acids: CSAGQAPWKLFF. The CDR3 DNA follows: TGCAGCGCAGGACAGGCGCCCTGGAAACTGTTTTTT.

The CDR3 here is CASSAITGLLAGGANEQFF. The CDR3, as DNA: TGTGCCAGCAGCGCAATTACCGGTCTTCTAGCGGGAGGCGCCAATGAGCAGTTCTTC. The rearrangement joins TRBV6-2 or TRBV6-3 to TRBJ2-1; 11 bases fit TRBD2. Germline CDR1 and CDR2: MNHEY and SVGEGT. CDR3 length equals 19 residues. The junction had 19 bases not matched to a gene; V was cut back by 6 bases and J by 6 bases.

The chain links TRBV5-6 to TRBJ1-2, with unresolved D. Germline values: CDR1 SGHDT, CDR2 YYEEEE. Trimming left V 0 bases short and J 8 bases short, with 11 bases between. The CDR3 is 13 amino acids. The CDR3 protein is CASSLVAVRGYTF. Here the CDR3 DNA reads TGTGCCAGCAGCTTGGTTGCTGTGAGGGGCTACACCTTC.

This chain uses TRBV5-4 with TRBJ2-2; 8 nucleotides align to TRBD1. CDR1 is SGHNT, CDR2 YYREEE, per germline (reference sequence). V lost 4 bases and J lost 1; bases outside the gene matches: 3. This CDR3 spans 15 amino acids. The DNA of the CDR3 is TGTGCCAGCAGCCGAGGACAGGGGAACACCGGGGAGCTGTTTTTT. As protein: CASSRGQGNTGELFF.

The chain carries TRBV5-1 and TRBJ1-6, with D possibly TRBD1 on 6 matching bases. Germline V CDR1 and CDR2: SGHRS, YFSETQ. The V end lost 2 bases, the J end lost 7 bases, and 13 bases lay between the germline ends. This CDR3 is built from 15 residues. The chain's CDR3 is CASSLVGAHNSPLHF. The CDR3 DNA is TGCGCCAGCAGCTTAGTGGGGGCCCACAATTCACCCCTCCACTTT.

The chain recombines TRBV5-1 with TRBJ1-6; no reliable D call. The CDR3 contains 16 residues. The germline V gene has CDR1 SGHRS and CDR2 YFSETQ. The V end lost 1 base, the J end lost 8 bases, and 16 bases lay between the germline ends. DNA for the CDR3: TGCGCCAGCAGCTTGACAGTACCCGGGGTTGATTCACCCCTCCACTTT. It codes for CASSLTVPGVDSPLHF.

This chain joins TRBV7-9 and TRBJ1-5; no clear D. V was trimmed by 1 base and J by 8 bases, leaving 9 bases between them. From germline, CDR1 is SEHNR and CDR2 FQNEAQ (reference sequence). The CDR3 consists of 13 residues. The CDR3 coding sequence is TGTGCCAGCAGCTTAGAATCCCCAAAGCCCCAGCATTTT. This codes for CASSLESPKPQHF.

The chain is built from TRBV7-2 and TRBJ2-5; 13 positions agree with TRBD2. The CDR3 loop spans 15 amino acids. With V trimmed by 4 bases and J by 4 bases, 3 bases remained unmatched. Germline CDR1 is SGHTA and CDR2 is FQGNSA. The chain's CDR3 is CASSYRTSGRETQYF. In nucleotides, the CDR3 is TGTGCCAGCAGCTACCGGACTAGCGGGAGAGAGACCCAGTACTTC.

The chain joins TRBV5-1 to TRBJ2-1; no definite D call. Germline CDR1 is SGHRS and CDR2 is YFSETQ. This CDR3 has 13 amino acids. V gave up 2 bases and J gave up 4 bases, with 7 bases separating them. CDR3 nucleotides: TGCGCCAGCAGCTTCTTACAGTACAATGAGCAGTTCTTC. Amino acids: CASSFLQYNEQFF.

The chain uses TRBV12-3 or TRBV12-4 and TRBJ2-7, with D unresolved. Deletions cut 6 bases from V and 11 bases from J, with 5 bases between. The CDR3 sequence is 8 residues long. The CDR3 loop is CASRNKYF. For the CDR3, the DNA is TGTGCCAGCAGGAACAAGTACTTC.

The chain joins TRBV5-6 to TRBJ2-5; 7 nucleotides agree with TRBD2. Trimming cost V 4 bases and J 9 bases; bases outside gene matches: 9. The CDR3 sequence is 13 residues long. CDR1 and CDR2 from the germline V gene are SGHDT and YYEEEE. The CDR3 reads CASSRAGWEAQYF. The CDR3 coding sequence is TGTGCCAGCAGCAGAGCGGGGTGGGAGGCCCAGTACTTC. Looking up the rest from reference TRBV5-6 and TRBJ2-5 gives the full variable domain: DAGVTQSPTHLIKTRGQQVTLRCSPKSGHDTVSWYQQALGQGPQFIFQYYEEEERQRGNFPDRFSGHQFPNYSSELNVNALLLGDSALYLCASSRAGWEAQYFGPGTRLLVL.

CDR3 bases: TGTGCTAGTGGTTTGGACAGAGTCTCTGGAAACACCATATATTTT. The encoded protein is CASGLDRVSGNTIYF. This chain links TRBV12-5 with TRBJ1-3, with D unclear. The length of the CDR3 is 15 residues. V was cut by 1 base and J by 0 bases, with 7 bases left in between. CDR1 is LGHNT, CDR2 FRNRAP, per germline.

The rearrangement joins TRBV25-1 to TRBJ1-1; 7 bases agree with TRBD1. The CDR3 spans 17 residues. With 6 bases clipped from V and 3 bases from J, the junction kept 16 bases outside the gene matches. Per the germline V gene, CDR1 is MGHDK and CDR2 is SYGVNS. The CDR3 DNA reads TGTGCCAGCAGGTCGGGCCAGGGCCAGGGGGTCTACACTGAAGCTTTCTTT. This codes for CASRSGQGQGVYTEAFF.

The chain joins TRBV10-3 to TRBJ1-4, with 8 bases fitting TRBD1. Germline CDR1 is ENHRY and CDR2 is SYGVKD. The trim removed 0 bases at V and 14 bases at J, leaving 8 bases unmatched. CDR3 size: 14 residues. CDR3 in amino acids: CAISESGQGAHLFF. Here the CDR3 DNA reads TGTGCCATCAGTGAGTCTGGGCAGGGGGCTCATCTGTTTTTT.

The chain couples TRBV12-2 to TRBJ2-1; the D call in the table, TRBD2, was not verified against the DNA. TRBV12-2 is classified as a pseudogene. The CDR3 consists of 22 residues. The CDR3 nucleotides are TGTGCAAGTCGCTTAGAGGTAAGTTGGGTCGGGACTAGCGGGAGCGAGGGCAATGAGCAGTTCTTC. Its protein product is CASRLEVSWVGTSGSEGNEQFF.

This rearrangement joins TRBV10-3 to TRBJ2-3, with D tentatively TRBD2 (5 bases). With 6 bases removed from V and 2 bases from J, the gap between germline ends came to 24 bases. Germline V gene sequence: CDR1 ENHRY, CDR2 SYGVKD. The CDR3 runs to 18 residues. The CDR3 coding sequence is TGTGCCATCAGACCCGGCCGGGTAGGGAACGGACTCACAGATACGCAGTATTTT. Translated: CAIRPGRVGNGLTDTQYF.

The rearrangement joins TRBV23-1 to TRBJ2-7; weak D call: TRBD2 (7 bases). TRBV23-1 has ORF status, its function being uncertain. The CDR3 covers 18 residues. Trimming removed 3 bases from V and 5 bases from J, with 26 bases in between. CDR3 sequence (DNA): TGCGCCAGCAGTCAGTTTGAGGGATTCGGGGGGCTTTCCCACGAGCAGTACTTC. Its translation: CASSQFEGFGGLSHEQYF.